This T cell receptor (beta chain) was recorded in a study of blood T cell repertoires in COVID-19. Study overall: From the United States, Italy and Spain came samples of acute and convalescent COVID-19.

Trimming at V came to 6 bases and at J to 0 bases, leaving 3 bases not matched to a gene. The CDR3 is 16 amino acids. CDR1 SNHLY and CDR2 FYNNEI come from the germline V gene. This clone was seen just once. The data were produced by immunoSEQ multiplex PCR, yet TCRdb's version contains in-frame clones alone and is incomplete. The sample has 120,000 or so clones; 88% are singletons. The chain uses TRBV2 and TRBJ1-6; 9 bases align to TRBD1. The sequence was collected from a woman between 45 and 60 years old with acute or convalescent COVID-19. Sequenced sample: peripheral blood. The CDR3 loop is CASRETGGSYNSPLHF. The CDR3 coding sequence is TGTGCCAGCAGAGAGACAGGGGGCTCCTATAATTCACCCCTCCACTTT.